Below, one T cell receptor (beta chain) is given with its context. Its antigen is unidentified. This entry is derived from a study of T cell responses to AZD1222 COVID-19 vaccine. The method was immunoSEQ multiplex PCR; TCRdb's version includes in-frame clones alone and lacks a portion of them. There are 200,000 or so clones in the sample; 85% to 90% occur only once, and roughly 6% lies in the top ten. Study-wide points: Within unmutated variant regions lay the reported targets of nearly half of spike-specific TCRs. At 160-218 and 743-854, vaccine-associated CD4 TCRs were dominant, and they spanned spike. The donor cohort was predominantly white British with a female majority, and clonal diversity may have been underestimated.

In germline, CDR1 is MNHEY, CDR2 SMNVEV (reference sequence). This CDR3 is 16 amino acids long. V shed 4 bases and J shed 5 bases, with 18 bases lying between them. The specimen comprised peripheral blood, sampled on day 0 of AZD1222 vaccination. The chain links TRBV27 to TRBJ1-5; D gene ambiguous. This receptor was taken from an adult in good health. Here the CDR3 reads CASSSLVGSLYQPQHF. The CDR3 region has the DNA TGTGCCAGCAGTTCCCTTGTGGGGTCTTTATATCAGCCCCAGCATTTT.